This TCR beta chain stems from a study of T cells in Graves' hyperthyroidism and ophthalmopathy. About this clonotype itself: Antigen: not known.

Diagnosis of hyperthyroidism was new in patients aged 18 to 65, and its duration was under 2 months. Trimming left V 2 bases short and J 1 base short, with 10 bases between. The CDR3 covers 14 residues. Germline V gene data show CDR1 as SGHRS and CDR2 as YFSETQ. RNA transcripts served as the template for amplifying TCR beta CDR3 regions. A set of HTBI primers served as the primers for a first-round RT-PCR of the TCR CDR3. Each CDR3 protein gets one entry after TCRdb re-called the multiplex PCR reads with MiXCR. The sample contains fewer than 700,000 distinct CDR3 sequences, roughly 16% of which appear only once. Study conclusions and caveats: For ophthalmopathy, model prediction preceded onset by a median 6.5 months.

The V gene is TRBV5-1, the J gene TRBJ2-7, with D possibly TRBD1 on 6 matching bases. Material: blood. The source of this sequence is a young woman with Graves' hyperthyroidism. CDR3 bases: TGCGCCAGCAGCTTCTCAGGGGTATCCTACGAGCAGTACTTC. Protein sequence: CASSFSGVSYEQYF.